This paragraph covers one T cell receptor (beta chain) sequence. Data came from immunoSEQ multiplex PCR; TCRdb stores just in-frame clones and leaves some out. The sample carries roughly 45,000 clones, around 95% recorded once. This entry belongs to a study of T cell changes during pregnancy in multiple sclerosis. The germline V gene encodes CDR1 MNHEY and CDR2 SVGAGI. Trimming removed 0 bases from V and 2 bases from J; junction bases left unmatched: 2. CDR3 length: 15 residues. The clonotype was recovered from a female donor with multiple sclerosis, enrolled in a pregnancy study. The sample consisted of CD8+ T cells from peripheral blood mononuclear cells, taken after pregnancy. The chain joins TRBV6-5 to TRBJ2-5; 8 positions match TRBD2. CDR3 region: CASSYSTSGQETQYF. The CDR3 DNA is TGTGCCAGCAGTTACTCCACTAGCGGACAAGAGACCCAGTACTTC.